Listed here are 17 T cell receptor beta chains from one sample, sequenced in a study of blood T cells in healthy people across ages. Primers used in a second PCR of roughly 6 to 11 cycles were a sample-barcoded 5' primer and a J-beta primer mix. In TCRdb, the 5' RACE reads were re-called with MiXCR into one record per CDR3 protein. The profile shows around 1.5 million distinct CDR3 sequences, roughly 64% of them singletons. Sequencing used blood. The receptors shown here come from a man younger than 35 in good health.

V gene TRBV27 combines with J gene TRBJ1-5; 7 nucleotides align to TRBD1. Germline lookup yields CDR1 MNHEY and CDR2 SMNVEV (reference sequence). J was trimmed by 6 bases and V by 6 bases; bases with no gene match: 8. CDR3 length: 14 residues. CDR3 region: CASSFGQGGQPQHF. The CDR3 coding sequence is TGTGCCAGCAGCTTTGGGCAGGGGGGTCAGCCCCAGCATTTT.

The V and J genes are TRBV3-1 and TRBJ1-5; no firm D call. The CDR3 contains 14 residues. CDR1 LGHDT and CDR2 YNNKEL come from the germline V gene (reference sequence). Trimming took 1 base from V and 3 from J, leaving 7 bases between them. CDR3 nucleotides: TGTGCCAGCAGCCAAGGACGGTACAATCAGCCCCAGCATTTT. Protein product: CASSQGRYNQPQHF.

The chain is built from TRBV28 and TRBJ2-1, with D possibly matching TRBD1 (6 bases). V shed 5 bases and J shed 5 bases, with 10 bases lying between them. Germline CDR1 MDHEN, CDR2 SYDVKM. The CDR3 contains 13 residues. CDR3 DNA sequence: TGTGCCAGCAGTATTGGGGGCAACAATGAGCAGTTCTTC. Its protein product is CASSIGGNNEQFF.

The chain has TRBV28 and TRBJ2-7, with D maybe TRBD1 (6 bases). The germline gives CDR1 MDHEN, CDR2 SYDVKM. This CDR3 region has 12 residues. V was trimmed by 10 bases and J by 7 bases, leaving 17 bases between them. In DNA, the CDR3 is TGTGCCACCCTCGTATGGGGGCAGGAGCAGTACTTC. Translating it yields CATLVWGQEQYF.

This clonotype was picked up a small number of times. V usage is TRBV28 and J usage is TRBJ2-7, with D perhaps matching TRBD2 (5 bases). Trimming removed 7 bases at V and 3 bases at J, with 13 bases between. This CDR3 spans 13 amino acids. Germline V gene data show CDR1 as MDHEN and CDR2 as SYDVKM. CDR3 bases: TGTGCCAGCACCCTCTCGGGGTACTACGAGCAGTACTTC. Its translation: CASTLSGYYEQYF.

This clonotype was seen many times. CDR3 DNA sequence: TGCAGTGCTAGAGGGGCGAGCGGGGATTACTACGAGCAGTACTTC. It specifies CSARGASGDYYEQYF. The V call is TRBV20-1, the J call TRBJ2-7; the match to TRBD2 covers 7 bases. J was trimmed by 3 bases and V by 1 base; bases with no gene match: 9. Germline CDR1 reads DFQATT; CDR2 reads SNEGSKA (reference sequence). The CDR3 loop spans 15 amino acids.

The genes are TRBV4-1 and TRBJ2-1, with TRBD2 matching over 7 bases. The length of the CDR3 is 15 residues. Germline V lookup: CDR1 MGHRA, CDR2 YSYEKL. After removal of 0 bases from V and 10 bases from J, the junction contained 9 bases not matched to a gene. This CDR3 reads CASSQEGAGAYEQFF. The CDR3 DNA reads TGCGCCAGCAGCCAAGAAGGGGCGGGAGCCTACGAGCAGTTCTTC.

The chain has TRBV20-1 and TRBJ2-3, with 9 nucleotides matching TRBD2. In germline, CDR1 is DFQATT, CDR2 SNEGSKA (reference sequence). V trimming: 3 bases; J trimming: 2 bases; junction bases outside the gene matches: 6. CDR3 length equals 15 residues. This CDR3 reads CSASLLAGTTDTQYF. DNA for the CDR3: TGCAGTGCTAGCCTCCTAGCGGGGACCACAGATACGCAGTATTTT.

The chain recombines TRBV4-3 with TRBJ2-6; 9 bases line up with TRBD2. Trimming removed 0 bases from V and 1 base from J; junction bases left unmatched: 4. The CDR3 consists of 18 residues. CDR1 is LGHNA, CDR2 YSLEER, per germline. The CDR3 sequence is CASSQDAGGGSGANVLTF. The CDR3, as DNA: TGCGCCAGCAGCCAAGATGCGGGAGGGGGGTCTGGGGCCAACGTCCTGACTTTC.

J is TRBJ2-7 and V is TRBV15; weak D call: TRBD2 (6 bases). CDR3 size: 14 residues. Germline-derived CDR1 and CDR2 are LNHNV and YYDKDF (reference sequence). Trimming took 0 bases from V and 4 from J, leaving 10 bases between them. The CDR3 nucleotides read TGTGCCACCAGCAGAGAATCCGGGGGATACGAGCAGTACTTC. It encodes CATSRESGGYEQYF.

The chain couples TRBV28 to TRBJ1-5; no clear D gene. The germline V gene has CDR1 MDHEN and CDR2 SYDVKM. Deletions cut 3 bases from V and 6 bases from J, with 6 bases between. CDR3 length: 12 amino acids. CDR3 DNA sequence: TGTGCCAGCAGTTTTTGGTTTCAGCCCCAGCATTTT. Amino acids: CASSFWFQPQHF.

This clonotype has more than one count but fewer than ten. V gene TRBV12-3 or TRBV12-4 combines with J gene TRBJ1-2; D is possibly TRBD1 (5 bases). The CDR3 loop spans 15 amino acids. Trimming took off 3 bases at V and 2 bases at J, with 13 bases between the two ends. The CDR3 sequence is CASSFSAGMNYGYTF. CDR3 bases: TGTGCCAGCAGTTTCTCGGCAGGGATGAACTATGGCTACACCTTC.

This clonotype was observed a handful of times. This chain uses TRBV6-6 with TRBJ1-1; the match to TRBD1 covers 8 bases. The trim removed 6 bases at V and 0 bases at J, leaving 3 bases unmatched. In germline, CDR1 is MNHNY, CDR2 SVGAGI (reference sequence). The CDR3 extends over 14 amino acids. CDR3 nucleotides: TGTGCCAGCAGGCAGACAGGGGTGAACACTGAAGCTTTCTTT. This translates into CASRQTGVNTEAFF.

The chain carries TRBV11-2 and TRBJ2-1; no clear D. Germline V gene data show CDR1 as SGHAT and CDR2 as FQNNGV. The length of the CDR3 is 16 residues. Trimming left V 0 bases short and J 3 bases short, with 12 bases between. CDR3 amino acids: CASSLDVRRLYNEQFF. CDR3 sequence (DNA): TGTGCCAGCAGCTTAGATGTGCGAAGGCTCTACAATGAGCAGTTCTTC.

This rearrangement joins TRBV5-1 to TRBJ2-1, with D possibly matching TRBD2 (7 bases). The ends were cut back, 0 bases at V and 11 bases at J, with 12 bases in the middle. Germline V lookup: CDR1 SGHRS, CDR2 YFSETQ. The CDR3 loop spans 13 amino acids. The CDR3 coding sequence is TGCGCCAGCAGCTTGGAGGGGGGGCGAAAGCAGTTCTTC. This codes for CASSLEGGRKQFF.

This clonotype was observed a few times. Relative to the germline gene, one junction end is altered; a read error may explain this. The gene calls are TRBV4-1 and TRBJ1-6; 7 bases align to TRBD1. Per germline, CDR1 MGHRA and CDR2 YSYEKL. The length of the CDR3 is 15 residues. This CDR3 is CASSQGGQRSSPPHF. Written as DNA, the CDR3 is TGCGCCAGCAGCCAAGGGGGACAGAGGAGTTCACCCCCCCACTTT.

The rearrangement uses TRBV5-1 and TRBJ1-2, with 7 positions matching TRBD1. V dropped 4 bases and J dropped 3; count of bases not matched to a gene: 6. This CDR3 has 14 residues. Germline V gene data show CDR1 as SGHRS and CDR2 as YFSETQ. In DNA, the CDR3 is TGCGCCAGCAGCCTGACAGGGATTGACTATGGCTACACCTTC. It is translated as CASSLTGIDYGYTF.